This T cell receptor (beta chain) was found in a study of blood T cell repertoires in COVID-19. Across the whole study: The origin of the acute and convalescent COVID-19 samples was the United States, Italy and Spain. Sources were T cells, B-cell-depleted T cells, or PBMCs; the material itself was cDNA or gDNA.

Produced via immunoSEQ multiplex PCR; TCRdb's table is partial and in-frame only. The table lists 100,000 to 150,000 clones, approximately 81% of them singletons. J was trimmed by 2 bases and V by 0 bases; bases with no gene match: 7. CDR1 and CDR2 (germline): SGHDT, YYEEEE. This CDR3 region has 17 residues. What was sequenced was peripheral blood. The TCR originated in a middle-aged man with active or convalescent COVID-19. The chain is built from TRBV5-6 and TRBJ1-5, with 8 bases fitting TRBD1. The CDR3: CASSLGTGSPGNQPQHF. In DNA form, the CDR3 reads TGTGCCAGCAGCTTGGGGACAGGGAGTCCGGGCAATCAGCCCCAGCATTTT.